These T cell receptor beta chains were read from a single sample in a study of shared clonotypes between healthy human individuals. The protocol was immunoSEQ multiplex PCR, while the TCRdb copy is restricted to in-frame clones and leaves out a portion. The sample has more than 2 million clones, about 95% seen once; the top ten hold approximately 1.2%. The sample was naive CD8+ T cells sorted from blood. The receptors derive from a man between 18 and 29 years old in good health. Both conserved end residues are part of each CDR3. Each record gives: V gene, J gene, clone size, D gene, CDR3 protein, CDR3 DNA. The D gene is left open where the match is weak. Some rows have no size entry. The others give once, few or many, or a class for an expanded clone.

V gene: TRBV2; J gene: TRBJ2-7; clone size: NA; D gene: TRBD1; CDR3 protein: CASAFLGTGQYEQYF; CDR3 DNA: TGTGCCAGTGCTTTCCTCGGGACAGGACAATACGAGCAGTACTTC
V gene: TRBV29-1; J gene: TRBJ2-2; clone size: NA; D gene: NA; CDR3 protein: CSVLTQNTGELFF; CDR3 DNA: TGCAGCGTCCTAACACAGAACACCGGGGAGCTGTTTTTT
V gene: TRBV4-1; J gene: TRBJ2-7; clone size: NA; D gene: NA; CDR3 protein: CASSQSQTNLAYEQYF; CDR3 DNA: TGCGCCAGCAGCCAAAGTCAGACGAACCTTGCCTACGAGCAGTACTTC
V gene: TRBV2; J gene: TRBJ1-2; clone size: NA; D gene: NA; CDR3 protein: CASSEFPDYGYTF; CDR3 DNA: TGTGCCAGCAGTGAATTTCCGGACTATGGCTACACCTTC
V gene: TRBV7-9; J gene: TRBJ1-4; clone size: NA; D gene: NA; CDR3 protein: CASRPPGPTTNEKLFF; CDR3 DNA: TGTGCCAGCAGACCGCCGGGACCTACAACTAATGAAAAACTGTTTTTT
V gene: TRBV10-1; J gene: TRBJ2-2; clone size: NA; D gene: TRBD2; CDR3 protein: CASSEGGTSGRASGELFF; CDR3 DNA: TGCGCCAGCAGTGAGGGAGGGACTAGCGGGAGGGCCTCCGGGGAGCTGTTTTTT
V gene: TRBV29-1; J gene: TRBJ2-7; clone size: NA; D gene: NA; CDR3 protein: CSVMADSYEQYF; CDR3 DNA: TGCAGCGTTATGGCGGACTCCTACGAGCAGTACTTC
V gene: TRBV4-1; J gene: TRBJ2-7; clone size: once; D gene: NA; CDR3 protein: CASSQDIRGWSYEQYF; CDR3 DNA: TGCGCCAGCAGCCAAGATATACGAGGTTGGTCCTACGAGCAGTACTTC
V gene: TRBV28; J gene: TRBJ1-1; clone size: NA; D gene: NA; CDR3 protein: CASSRGYTEAFF; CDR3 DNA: TGTGCCAGCAGTCGGGGGTACACTGAAGCTTTCTTT
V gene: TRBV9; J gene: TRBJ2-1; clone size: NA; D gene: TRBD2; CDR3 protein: CASSVVAGGPYNEQFF; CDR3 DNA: TGTGCCAGCAGCGTAGTTGCGGGAGGACCTTACAATGAGCAGTTCTTC
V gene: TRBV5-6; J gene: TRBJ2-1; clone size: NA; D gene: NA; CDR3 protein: CASSLISGTTYNEQFF; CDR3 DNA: TGTGCCAGCAGCCTGATATCGGGAACAACCTACAATGAGCAGTTCTTC
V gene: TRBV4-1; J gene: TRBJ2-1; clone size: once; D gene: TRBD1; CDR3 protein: CASSQDDRGTYNEQFF; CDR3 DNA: TGCGCCAGCAGCCAAGATGACAGGGGGACCTACAATGAGCAGTTCTTC
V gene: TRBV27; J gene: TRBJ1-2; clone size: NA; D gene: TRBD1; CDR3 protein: CASSHQGVGGYGYTF; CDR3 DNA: TGTGCCAGCAGTCACCAGGGGGTGGGGGGCTATGGCTACACCTTC
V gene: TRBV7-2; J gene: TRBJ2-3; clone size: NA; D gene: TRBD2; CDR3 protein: CASSVDSGRTDTQYF; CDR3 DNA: TGTGCCAGCAGCGTAGATAGCGGGAGGACAGATACGCAGTATTTT
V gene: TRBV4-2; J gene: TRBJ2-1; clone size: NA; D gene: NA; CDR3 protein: CASSQDLADTYNEQFF; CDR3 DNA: TGTGCCAGCAGCCAAGATCTCGCGGACACCTACAATGAGCAGTTCTTC
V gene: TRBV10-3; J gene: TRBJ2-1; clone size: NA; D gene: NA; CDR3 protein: CAISEVGGNEQFF; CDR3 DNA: TGTGCCATCAGTGAGGTAGGCGGGAATGAGCAGTTCTTC
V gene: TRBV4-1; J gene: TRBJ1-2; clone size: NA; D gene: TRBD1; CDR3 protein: CASSQDLGQGYYGYTF; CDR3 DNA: TGCGCCAGCAGCCAAGATCTAGGACAGGGGTACTATGGCTACACCTTC
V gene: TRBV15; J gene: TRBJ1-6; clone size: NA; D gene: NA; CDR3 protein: CATSRQDNSPLHF; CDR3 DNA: TGTGCCACCAGCAGACAGGATAATTCACCCCTCCACTTT
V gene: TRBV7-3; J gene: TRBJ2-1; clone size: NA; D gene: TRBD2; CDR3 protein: CASSPLAGGPDEQFF; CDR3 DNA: TGTGCCAGCAGCCCACTAGCGGGGGGGCCGGATGAGCAGTTCTTC
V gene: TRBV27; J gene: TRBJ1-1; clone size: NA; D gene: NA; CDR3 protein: CASSPREGERGTEAFF; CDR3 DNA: TGTGCCAGCAGTCCCCGGGAGGGAGAACGCGGCACTGAAGCTTTCTTT
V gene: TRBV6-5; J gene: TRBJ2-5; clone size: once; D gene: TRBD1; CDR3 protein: CASSYSQGAGETQYF; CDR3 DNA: TGTGCCAGCAGTTACTCCCAGGGGGCGGGGGAGACCCAGTACTTC
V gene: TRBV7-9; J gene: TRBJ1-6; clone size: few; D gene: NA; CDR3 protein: CASSSEPNSPLHF; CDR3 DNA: TGTGCCAGCAGCTCGGAGCCGAATTCACCCCTCCACTTT
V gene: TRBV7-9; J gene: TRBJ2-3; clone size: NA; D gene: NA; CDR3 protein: CASSLLTTDTQYF; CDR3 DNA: TGTGCCAGCAGCTTACTGACCACAGATACGCAGTATTTT
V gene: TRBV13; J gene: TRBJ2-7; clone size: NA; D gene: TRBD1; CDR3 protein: CASSLQGAEQYF; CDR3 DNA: TGTGCCAGCAGCCTCCAGGGGGCCGAGCAGTACTTC
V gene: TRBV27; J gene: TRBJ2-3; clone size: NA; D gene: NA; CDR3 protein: CASSFLVEGTDTQYF; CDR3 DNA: TGTGCCAGCAGTTTCTTGGTTGAGGGCACAGATACGCAGTATTTT
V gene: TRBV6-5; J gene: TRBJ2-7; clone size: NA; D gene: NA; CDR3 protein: CASSPRILGYEQYF; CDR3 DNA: TGTGCCAGCAGTCCGCGGATTCTAGGATACGAGCAGTACTTC
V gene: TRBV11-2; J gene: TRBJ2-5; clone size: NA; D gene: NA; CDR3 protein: CASSLEEWDPGETQYF; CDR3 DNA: TGTGCCAGCAGCTTAGAGGAGTGGGACCCAGGAGAGACCCAGTACTTC
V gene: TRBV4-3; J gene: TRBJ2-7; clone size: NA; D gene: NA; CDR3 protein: CASSQYPSSYEQYF; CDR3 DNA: TGCGCCAGCAGCCAATACCCTAGCTCCTACGAGCAGTACTTC
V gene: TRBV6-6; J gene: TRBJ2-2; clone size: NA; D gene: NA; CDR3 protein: CASSSWDLPRAGELFF; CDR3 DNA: TGTGCCAGCAGTTCCTGGGACTTACCGAGGGCCGGGGAGCTGTTTTTT
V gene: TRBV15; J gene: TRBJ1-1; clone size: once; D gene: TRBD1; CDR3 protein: CATRIDRGNTEAFF; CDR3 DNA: TGTGCCACCAGAATAGACAGGGGGAACACTGAAGCTTTCTTT
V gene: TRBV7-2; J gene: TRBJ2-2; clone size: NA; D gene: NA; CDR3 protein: CATTWSGVLTGELFF; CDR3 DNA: TGTGCCACTACTTGGTCGGGGGTCCTCACCGGGGAGCTGTTTTTT
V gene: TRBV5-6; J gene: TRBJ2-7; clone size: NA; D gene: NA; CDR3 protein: CASKGPSYEQYF; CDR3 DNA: TGTGCCAGCAAGGGGCCCTCCTACGAGCAGTACTTC
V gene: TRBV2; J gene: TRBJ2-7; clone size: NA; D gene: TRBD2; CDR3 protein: CASSVLAEIYEQYF; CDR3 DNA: TGTGCCAGCAGCGTACTAGCGGAAATCTACGAGCAGTACTTC
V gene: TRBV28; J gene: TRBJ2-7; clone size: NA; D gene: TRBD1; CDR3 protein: CASSPTIYQGDPSYEQYF; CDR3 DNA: TGTGCCAGCAGTCCCACAATTTATCAGGGGGACCCTTCCTACGAGCAGTACTTC
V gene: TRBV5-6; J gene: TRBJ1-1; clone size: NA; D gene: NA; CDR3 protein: CASSRGHPGETEAFF; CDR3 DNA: TGTGCCAGCAGCAGGGGCCATCCCGGAGAAACTGAAGCTTTCTTT
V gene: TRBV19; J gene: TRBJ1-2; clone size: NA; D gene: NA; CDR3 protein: CASSIVDPPNYGYTF; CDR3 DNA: TGTGCCAGTAGTATCGTGGACCCACCTAACTATGGCTACACCTTC
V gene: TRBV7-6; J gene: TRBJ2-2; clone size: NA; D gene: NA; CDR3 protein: CASSPTKGTGELFF; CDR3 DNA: TGTGCCAGCAGCCCAACGAAGGGCACCGGGGAGCTGTTTTTT
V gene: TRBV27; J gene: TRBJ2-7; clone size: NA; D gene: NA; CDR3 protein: CASSPRPVYEQYF; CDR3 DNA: TGTGCCAGCAGTCCCCGACCTGTATACGAGCAGTACTTC
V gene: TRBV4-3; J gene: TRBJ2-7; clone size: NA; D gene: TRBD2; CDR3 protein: CASSLSTSGNYEQYF; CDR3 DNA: TGCGCCAGCAGCCTTTCCACTAGCGGGAATTACGAGCAGTACTTC
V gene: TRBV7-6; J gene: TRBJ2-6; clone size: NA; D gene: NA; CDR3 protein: CASSRAMISGANVLTF; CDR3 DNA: TGTGCCAGCAGCCGAGCAATGATCTCTGGGGCCAACGTCCTGACTTTC
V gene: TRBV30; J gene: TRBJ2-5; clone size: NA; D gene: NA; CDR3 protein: CAWSDGANQETQYF; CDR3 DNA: TGTGCCTGGAGTGACGGGGCAAACCAAGAGACCCAGTACTTC
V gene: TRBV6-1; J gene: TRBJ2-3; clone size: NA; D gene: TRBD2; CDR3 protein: CASSELAGVEGTDTQYF; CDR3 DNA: TGTGCCAGCAGTGAACTAGCGGGGGTCGAAGGCACAGATACGCAGTATTTT
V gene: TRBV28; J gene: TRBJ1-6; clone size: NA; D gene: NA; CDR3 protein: CASSGVGGPYNSPLHF; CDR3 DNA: TGTGCCAGCAGTGGTGTAGGGGGGCCGTATAATTCACCCCTCCACTTT
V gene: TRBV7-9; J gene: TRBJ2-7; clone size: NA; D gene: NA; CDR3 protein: CASSSGPTYEQYF; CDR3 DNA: TGTGCCAGCTCATCGGGACCGACCTACGAGCAGTACTTC
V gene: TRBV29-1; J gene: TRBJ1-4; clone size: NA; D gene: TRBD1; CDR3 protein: CSVLTGASNEKLFF; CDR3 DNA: TGCAGCGTGCTAACAGGGGCTTCTAATGAAAAACTGTTTTTT
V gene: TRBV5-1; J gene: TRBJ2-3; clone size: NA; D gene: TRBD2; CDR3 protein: CASSLAYTGGRADTQYF; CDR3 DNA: TGCGCCAGCAGCTTAGCCTACACGGGAGGGAGAGCAGATACGCAGTATTTT
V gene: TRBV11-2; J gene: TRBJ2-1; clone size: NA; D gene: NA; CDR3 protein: CASSLGDTSGDEQFF; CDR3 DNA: TGTGCCAGCAGCTTAGGAGACACTAGTGGCGATGAGCAGTTCTTC
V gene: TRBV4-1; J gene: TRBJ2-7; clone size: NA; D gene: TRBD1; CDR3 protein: CASSQEGRQGRSEQYF; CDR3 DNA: TGCGCCAGCAGCCAAGAAGGGAGACAGGGTCGGAGCGAGCAGTACTTC
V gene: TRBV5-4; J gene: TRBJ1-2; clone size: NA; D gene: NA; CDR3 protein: CASSLNSLNYGYTF; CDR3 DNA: TGTGCCAGCAGCTTGAACAGCCTTAACTATGGCTACACCTTC
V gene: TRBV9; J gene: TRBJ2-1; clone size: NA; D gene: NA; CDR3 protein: CASSVEAGSNEQFF; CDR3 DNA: TGTGCCAGCAGCGTAGAGGCCGGTTCCAATGAGCAGTTCTTC
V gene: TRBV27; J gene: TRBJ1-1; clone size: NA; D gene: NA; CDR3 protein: CASRGGMNTEAFF; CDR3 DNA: TGTGCCAGCAGAGGGGGAATGAACACTGAAGCTTTCTTT
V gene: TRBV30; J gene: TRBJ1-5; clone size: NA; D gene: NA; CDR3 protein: CAWSMASEPQHF; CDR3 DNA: TGTGCCTGGAGCATGGCATCCGAGCCCCAGCATTTT
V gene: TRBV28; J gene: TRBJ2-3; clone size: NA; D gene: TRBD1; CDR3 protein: CASSQSDRPDTQYF; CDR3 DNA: TGTGCCAGCAGCCAATCGGACAGGCCAGATACGCAGTATTTT
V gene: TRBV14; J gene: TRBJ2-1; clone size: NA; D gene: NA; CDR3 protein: CASSQGVTYNEQFF; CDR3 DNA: TGTGCCAGCAGCCAAGGGGTAACCTACAATGAGCAGTTCTTC
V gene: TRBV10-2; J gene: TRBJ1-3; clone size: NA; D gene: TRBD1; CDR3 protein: CASSGQGNSGNTIYF; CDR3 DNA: TGCGCCAGCAGTGGACAGGGGAACTCTGGAAACACCATATATTTT